Each of the 2 T cell receptor beta chains below was sequenced from the same sample in a study of somatic mutations in cytotoxic T cells in rheumatoid arthritis (dated by TCRdb to about 2017). The protocol used for the library was the immunoSEQ multiplex PCR assay. TCRdb re-hosts the immuneACCESS table, in-frame sequences only. Its copies lack some clones; in the studies checked, an unresolved V gene accounts for under half of them, and the cause for the rest is not known. The sample table lists under 20,000 clones, approximately 80% of them with a count of one. About 10% of the sample goes to the ten largest clones. The source material was CD8+ T cells sorted from blood. The receptors come from an adult with rheumatoid arthritis.

This clone was recorded a few times. The V gene is TRBV5-8, the J gene TRBJ2-7; D not certain. CDR1 SGHTS and CDR2 YDEGEE come from the germline V gene. This CDR3 has 13 residues. V shed 4 bases and J shed 3 bases, with 11 bases lying between them. CDR3 sequence: CASSPMGSYEQYF. The CDR3, as DNA: TGTGCCAGCAGCCCGATGGGCAGCTACGAGCAGTACTTC.

The DNA of the CDR3 is TGCGCCAGCAGCGTAAACCGGGACGGAGGAACTGAAGCTTTCTTT. Amino acids: CASSVNRDGGTEAFF. This sequence joins TRBV5-1 and TRBJ1-1, with a weak D call TRBD1 (5 bases). The germline V and J ends were trimmed by 4 bases and 5 bases, with 18 bases remaining between them. Looked up from germline, CDR1 is SGHRS and CDR2 is YFSETQ. The CDR3 sequence is 15 residues long.